This is a list of T cell receptor beta chains from one sample in a study of T-cell reconstitution after alpha-beta-depleted transplantation in children. One entry per CDR3 protein results from TCRdb running MiXCR on the PCR reads. Of some 140,000 distinct CDR3 sequences listed, 8% to 10% are singletons. Sequencing used PBMCs, mostly from graft donor cells, obtained 180 days after TCRalphabeta/CD19-depleted stem cell transplant. Every receptor here comes from a girl under three years old who had a stem cell transplant for combined immunodeficiency, so the T cells may come from the graft donor. The CDR3 runs from the conserved cysteine through the conserved F or W. Fields, in order: CDR3 protein, CDR3 DNA, clone size, J gene, D gene, V gene. The D gene is left open where the match is weak. The size entry is marked missing in some rows and otherwise reads once, few, many or a size class.

CDR3aa: CASSYSGTGYEQYF
CDR3nt: TGTGCCAGCAGTTACTCCGGGACAGGGTACGAGCAGTACTTC
abundance: few
j_gene: TRBJ2-7
d_gene: TRBD1
v_gene: TRBV27

CDR3aa: CSASKRGHGYTF
CDR3nt: TGCAGTGCTAGCAAAAGGGGGCATGGCTACACCTTC
abundance: few
j_gene: TRBJ1-2
d_gene: TRBD1
v_gene: TRBV20-1

CDR3aa: CASSPLSGRAYETQYF
CDR3nt: TGTGCCAGCAGTCCCCTAAGCGGGAGGGCCTATGAGACCCAGTACTTC
abundance: few
j_gene: TRBJ2-5
d_gene: TRBD2
v_gene: TRBV7-8

CDR3aa: CASSLAHMGQRKIYEQYF
CDR3nt: TGTGCCAGCAGCTTAGCACATATGGGACAGCGTAAGATCTACGAGCAGTACTTC
abundance: -
j_gene: TRBJ2-7
d_gene: TRBD1
v_gene: TRBV7-2

CDR3aa: CASRAWWGPRDTQYF
CDR3nt: TGCGCCAGCAGGGCCTGGTGGGGGCCCAGGGATACGCAGTATTTT
abundance: -
j_gene: TRBJ2-3
d_gene: -
v_gene: TRBV5-1

CDR3aa: CASSLLGKDYGYTF
CDR3nt: TGTGCCAGCAGCTTACTGGGAAAGGACTATGGCTACACCTTC
abundance: -
j_gene: TRBJ1-2
d_gene: -
v_gene: TRBV7-2

CDR3aa: CSARVAEGCNQPQHF
CDR3nt: TGCAGTGCTAGAGTGGCGGAGGGCTGCAATCAGCCCCAGCATTTT
abundance: -
j_gene: TRBJ1-5
d_gene: -
v_gene: TRBV20-1

CDR3aa: CASSPRDSPLYGQYF
CDR3nt: TGTGCCAGCTCACCGAGGGACAGCCCCCTTTACGGGCAGTACTTC
abundance: -
j_gene: TRBJ2-7
d_gene: TRBD1
v_gene: TRBV18

CDR3aa: CSAYLAGGLKSYEQYF
CDR3nt: TGCAGTGCGTACCTAGCGGGGGGGCTCAAATCCTACGAGCAGTACTTC
abundance: -
j_gene: TRBJ2-7
d_gene: TRBD2
v_gene: TRBV20-1

CDR3aa: CASSLPGGSYEQYF
CDR3nt: TGTGCCAGCAGCTTACCAGGGGGGAGCTACGAGCAGTACTTC
abundance: -
j_gene: TRBJ2-7
d_gene: -
v_gene: TRBV5-6

CDR3aa: CASSPNGSNQPQHF
CDR3nt: TGTGCCAGCAGCCCCAATGGGTCCAATCAGCCCCAGCATTTT
abundance: -
j_gene: TRBJ1-5
d_gene: -
v_gene: TRBV7-2

CDR3aa: CASSLWGPEENEQFF
CDR3nt: TGCGCCAGCAGCTTATGGGGGCCAGAGGAAAATGAGCAGTTCTTC
abundance: few
j_gene: TRBJ2-1
d_gene: -
v_gene: TRBV5-1